This is a list of T cell receptor beta chains from one sample in a study of PD-1 blockade in mismatch repair-deficient tumors. Data came from immunoSEQ multiplex PCR; TCRdb stores just in-frame clones and leaves some out. The sample lists under 85,000 clones; almost 80% were seen once. The material was peripheral blood, obtained 2 weeks after starting pembrolizumab. The receptors stem from an adult with mismatch repair-deficient cancer. CDR3s include the opening cysteine and the closing phenylalanine or tryptophan.

V	CDR3
TRBV29-1	CSVWTGAGEAFF
TRBV30	CAWSAGSGSYNEQFF
TRBV30	CAWIDRMRTGNTIYF
TRBV2	CASRANNEQFF
TRBV7-3	CASSPDRVPDTQYF
TRBV7-8	CASSGRTGGDEQFF
TRBV5-4	CASSPDRDNYGYTF
TRBV19	CASSPMGTASAGTDTQYF
TRBV11-2	CASSLGGLYEQYF
TRBV4-2	CASSQGGGSGTEAFF
TRBV27	CASSLALGPTYEQYF
TRBV30	CACPRGSDGYTF
TRBV7-9	CASSFGTSANNEQFF
TRBV2	CASSALRTPSPQLFF
TRBV18	CASSLNRGDNYNEQFF
TRBV11-2	CASSLAPGQGGYTEAFF
TRBV5-1	CASSAGLAGVLTPHEQFF
TRBV10-3	CAISDPGRHSGANVLTF
TRBV7-2	CASSSGASQGYTF
TRBV10-3	CAISGGGRGSETQYF
TRBV5-6	CASSLGRSNQPQHF
TRBV7-9	CASSPSGSEQFF